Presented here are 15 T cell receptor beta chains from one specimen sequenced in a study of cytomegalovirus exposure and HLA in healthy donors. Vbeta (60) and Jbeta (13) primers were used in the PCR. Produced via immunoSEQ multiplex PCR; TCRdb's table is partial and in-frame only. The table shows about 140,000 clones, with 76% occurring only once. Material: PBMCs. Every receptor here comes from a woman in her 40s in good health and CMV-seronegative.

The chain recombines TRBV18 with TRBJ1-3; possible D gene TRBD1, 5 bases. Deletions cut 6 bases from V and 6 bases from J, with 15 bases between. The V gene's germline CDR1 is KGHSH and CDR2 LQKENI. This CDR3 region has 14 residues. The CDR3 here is CASSPLGAENTIYF. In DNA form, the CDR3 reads TGTGCCAGCTCTCCTCTAGGGGCAGAAAACACCATATATTTT.

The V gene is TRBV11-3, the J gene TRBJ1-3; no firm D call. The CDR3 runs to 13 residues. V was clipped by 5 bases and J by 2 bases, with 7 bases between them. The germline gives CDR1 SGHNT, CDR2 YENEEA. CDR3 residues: CASSPRTGNTIYF. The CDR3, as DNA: TGTGCCAGCAGCCCGCGGACTGGAAACACCATATATTTT. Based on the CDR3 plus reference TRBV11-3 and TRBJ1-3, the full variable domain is EAGVVQSPRYKIIEKKQPVAFWCNPISGHNTLYWYLQNLGQGPELLIRYENEEAVDDSQLPKDRFSAERLKGVDSTLKIQPAELGDSAVYLCASSPRTGNTIYFGEGSWLTVV.

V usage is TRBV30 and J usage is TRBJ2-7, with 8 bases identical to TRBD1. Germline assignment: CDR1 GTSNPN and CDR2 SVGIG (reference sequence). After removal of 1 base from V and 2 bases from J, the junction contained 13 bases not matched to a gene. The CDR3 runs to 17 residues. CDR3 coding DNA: TGTGCCTGGAGTGCGTACCTGGACAGGGAACGACCCTACGAGCAGTACTTC. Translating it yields CAWSAYLDRERPYEQYF.

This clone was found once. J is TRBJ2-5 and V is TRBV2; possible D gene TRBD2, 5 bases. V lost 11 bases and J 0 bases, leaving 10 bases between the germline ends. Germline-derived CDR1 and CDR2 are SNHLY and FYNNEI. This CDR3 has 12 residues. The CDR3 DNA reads TGTGCCGGCACCGGGGACCAAGAGACCCAGTACTTC. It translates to CAGTGDQETQYF.

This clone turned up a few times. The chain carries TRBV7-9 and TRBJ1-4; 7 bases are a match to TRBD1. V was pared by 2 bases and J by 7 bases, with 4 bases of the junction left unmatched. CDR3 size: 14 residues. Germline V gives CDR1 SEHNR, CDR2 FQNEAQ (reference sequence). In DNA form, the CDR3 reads TGTGCCAGCAGCTTAAACAGGGGTCCTGAAAAACTGTTTTTT. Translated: CASSLNRGPEKLFF.

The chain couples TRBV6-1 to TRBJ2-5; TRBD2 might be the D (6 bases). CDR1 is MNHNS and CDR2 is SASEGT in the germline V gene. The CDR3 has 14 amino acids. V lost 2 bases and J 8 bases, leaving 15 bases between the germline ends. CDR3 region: CASSELGGGVTQYF. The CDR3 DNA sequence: TGTGCCAGCAGTGAATTGGGGGGTGGAGTAACCCAGTACTTC.

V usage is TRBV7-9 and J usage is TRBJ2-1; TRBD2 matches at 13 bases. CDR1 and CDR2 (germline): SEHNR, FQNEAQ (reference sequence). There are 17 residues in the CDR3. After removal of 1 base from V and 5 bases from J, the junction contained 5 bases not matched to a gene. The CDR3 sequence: CASSLGRGTSGDNEQFF. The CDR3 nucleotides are TGTGCCAGCAGCTTAGGAAGGGGGACTAGCGGGGACAATGAGCAGTTCTTC.

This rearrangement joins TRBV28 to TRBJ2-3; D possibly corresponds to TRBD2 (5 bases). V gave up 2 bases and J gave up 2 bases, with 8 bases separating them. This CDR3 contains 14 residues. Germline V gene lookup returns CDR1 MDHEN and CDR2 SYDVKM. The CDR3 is CASSLHRDTDTQYF. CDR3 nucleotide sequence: TGTGCCAGCAGTTTACACCGGGACACAGATACGCAGTATTTT. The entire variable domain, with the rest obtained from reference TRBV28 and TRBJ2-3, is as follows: DVKVTQSSRYLVKRTGEKVFLECVQDMDHENMFWYRQDPGLGLRLIYFSYDVKMKEKGDIPEGYSVSREKKERFSLILESASTNQTSMYLCASSLHRDTDTQYFGPGTRLTVL.

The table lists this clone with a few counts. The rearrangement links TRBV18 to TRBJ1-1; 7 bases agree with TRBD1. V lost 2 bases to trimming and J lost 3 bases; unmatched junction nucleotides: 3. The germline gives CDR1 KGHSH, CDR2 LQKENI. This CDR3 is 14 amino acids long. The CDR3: CASSPFDRDTEAFF. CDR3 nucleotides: TGTGCCAGCTCACCATTTGACAGGGACACTGAAGCTTTCTTT. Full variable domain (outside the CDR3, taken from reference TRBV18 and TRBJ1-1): NAGVMQNPRHLVRRRGQEARLRCSPMKGHSHVYWYRQLPEEGLKFMVYLQKENIIDESGMPKERFSAEFPKEGPSILRIQQVVRGDSAAYFCASSPFDRDTEAFFGQGTRLTVV.

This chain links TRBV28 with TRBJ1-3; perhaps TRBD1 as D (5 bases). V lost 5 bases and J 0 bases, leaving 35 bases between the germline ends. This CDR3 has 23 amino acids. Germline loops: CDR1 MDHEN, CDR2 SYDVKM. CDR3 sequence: CASSPAGGVGAGSSSTSGNTIYF. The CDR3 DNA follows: TGTGCCAGCAGTCCCGCCGGGGGGGTTGGGGCAGGAAGTAGCTCAACCTCTGGAAACACCATATATTTT.

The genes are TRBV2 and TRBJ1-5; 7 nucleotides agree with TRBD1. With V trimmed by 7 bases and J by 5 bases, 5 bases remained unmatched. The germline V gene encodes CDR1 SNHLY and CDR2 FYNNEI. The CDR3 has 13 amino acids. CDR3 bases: TGTGCCAGCAAGTGGACAGGTGATCAGCCCCAGCATTTT. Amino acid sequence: CASKWTGDQPQHF.

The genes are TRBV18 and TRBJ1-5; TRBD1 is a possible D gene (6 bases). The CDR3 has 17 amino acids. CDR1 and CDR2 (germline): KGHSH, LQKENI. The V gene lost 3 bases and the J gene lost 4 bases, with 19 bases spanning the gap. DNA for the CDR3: TGTGCCAGCTCACCCCTTGAACTCAGGGGCGCGAATCAGCCCCAGCATTTT. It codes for CASSPLELRGANQPQHF.

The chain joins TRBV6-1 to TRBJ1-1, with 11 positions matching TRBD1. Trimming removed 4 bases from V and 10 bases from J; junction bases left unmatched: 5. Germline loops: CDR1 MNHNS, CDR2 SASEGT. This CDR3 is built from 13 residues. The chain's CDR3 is CASSAGQGAGAFF. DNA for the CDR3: TGTGCCAGCAGTGCCGGACAGGGGGCGGGAGCTTTCTTT.

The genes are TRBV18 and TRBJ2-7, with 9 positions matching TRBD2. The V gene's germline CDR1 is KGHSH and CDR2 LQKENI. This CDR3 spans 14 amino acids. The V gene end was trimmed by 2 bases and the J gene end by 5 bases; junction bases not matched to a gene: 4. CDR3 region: CASSPWTSAHEQYF. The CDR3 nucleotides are TGTGCCAGCTCACCATGGACTAGCGCCCACGAGCAGTACTTC.

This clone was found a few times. The CDR3 sequence is CSGGWDKDYGYTF. DNA of the CDR3: TGCAGCGGGGGCTGGGATAAAGACTATGGCTACACCTTC. The V call is TRBV29-1, the J call TRBJ1-2; TRBD1 might be the D (5 bases). Germline V lookup: CDR1 SQVTM, CDR2 ANQGSEA. Trimming removed 7 bases from V and 3 bases from J, with 15 bases in between. This CDR3 has 13 amino acids.